This T cell receptor beta chain was obtained from a study of cytomegalovirus exposure and HLA in healthy donors. V was pared by 3 bases and J by 10 bases, with 7 bases of the junction left unmatched. The CDR3 loop spans 14 amino acids. CDR1 and CDR2 from the germline V gene are SGDLS and YYNGEE. A multiplex PCR was run with 60 Vbeta primers and 13 Jbeta primers. The repertoire was sequenced with immunoSEQ multiplex PCR; TCRdb's copy has only in-frame clones and lacks some. This sample has around 190,000 clones, with around 73% found just once. In this sample, this clone turned up a few times. Its antigen is unknown. Study-level findings and limits: Among the sequence variants, a highly shared cluster was likely an artifact of sequencing. Later analysis showed TCR association rates varying by HLA locus, highest for DRB1 and lowest for HLA-C.

Sequencing used PBMCs. V is TRBV9 and J is TRBJ1-6; 7 bases fit TRBD1. This sequence originates from a young woman in good health and CMV-seronegative. DNA of the CDR3: TGTGCCAGCAGCGCCCGGACAGGAGGCTCACCCCTCCACTTT. Its translation: CASSARTGGSPLHF.